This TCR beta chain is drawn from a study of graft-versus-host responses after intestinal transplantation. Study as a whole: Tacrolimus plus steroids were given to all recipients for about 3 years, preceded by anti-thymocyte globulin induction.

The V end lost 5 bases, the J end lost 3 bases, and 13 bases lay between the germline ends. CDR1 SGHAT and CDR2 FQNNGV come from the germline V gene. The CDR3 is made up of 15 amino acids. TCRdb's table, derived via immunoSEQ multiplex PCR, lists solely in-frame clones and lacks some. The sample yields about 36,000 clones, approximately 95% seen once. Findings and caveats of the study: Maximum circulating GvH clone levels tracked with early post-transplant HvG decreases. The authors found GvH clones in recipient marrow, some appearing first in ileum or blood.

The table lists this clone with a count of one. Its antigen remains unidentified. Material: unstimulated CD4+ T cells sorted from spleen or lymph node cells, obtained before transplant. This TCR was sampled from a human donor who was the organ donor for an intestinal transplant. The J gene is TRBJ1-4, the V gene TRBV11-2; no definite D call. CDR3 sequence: CASSPLGRPNEKLFF. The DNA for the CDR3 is TGTGCCAGCAGCCCCCTGGGAAGGCCTAATGAAAAACTGTTTTTT.